Listed here is a single T cell receptor (beta chain). What it binds is not known. This record comes from a study of cytomegalovirus exposure and HLA in healthy donors. Study-level information: Some 85 million unique TCRs, all from HLA-typed donors, were included in an early release of the data. General study findings and limits: The dataset shows that most TCR sequences were rare, while some public TCRs occurred in many donors. DRB1 had the most TCR associations and HLA-C the fewest, a later analysis found, with rates varying by HLA locus. A list of 164 TCR beta chains associated with cytomegalovirus was given.

A multiplex PCR was run with 60 Vbeta primers and 13 Jbeta primers. Sequenced by immunoSEQ multiplex PCR; TCRdb stores in-frame clones only, minus some. The sample records roughly 130,000 clones, over 60% being singletons. Germline CDR1 is MDHEN and CDR2 is SYDVKM. This CDR3 has 15 residues. Between the trimmed V and J ends, which lost 3 bases and 5 bases, there was a span of 15 bases. The sequence was obtained from a man younger than 35 in good health and CMV-seronegative. The chain employs TRBV28 and TRBJ2-3; tentative D call: TRBD2 (5 bases). Sequencing was carried out using PBMCs. The CDR3 region is CASSFGSGAGDTQYF. The CDR3 DNA reads TGTGCCAGCAGTTTTGGGTCGGGCGCGGGAGATACGCAGTATTTT.